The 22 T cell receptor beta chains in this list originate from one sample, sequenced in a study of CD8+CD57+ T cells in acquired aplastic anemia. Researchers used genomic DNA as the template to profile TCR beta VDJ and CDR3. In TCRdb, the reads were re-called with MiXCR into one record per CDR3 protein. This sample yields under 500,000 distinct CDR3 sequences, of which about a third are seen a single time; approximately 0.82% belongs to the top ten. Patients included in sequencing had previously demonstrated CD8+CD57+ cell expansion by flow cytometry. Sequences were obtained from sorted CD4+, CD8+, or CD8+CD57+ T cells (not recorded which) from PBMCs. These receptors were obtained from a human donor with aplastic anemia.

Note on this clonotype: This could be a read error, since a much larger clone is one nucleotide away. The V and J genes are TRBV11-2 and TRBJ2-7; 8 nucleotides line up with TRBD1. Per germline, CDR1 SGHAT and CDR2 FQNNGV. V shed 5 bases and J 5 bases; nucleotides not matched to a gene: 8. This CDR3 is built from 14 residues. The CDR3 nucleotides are TGTGCCAGCAGCCGGACGGACAGGGAGAACGAGCAGTACTTC. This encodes CASSRTDRENEQYF.

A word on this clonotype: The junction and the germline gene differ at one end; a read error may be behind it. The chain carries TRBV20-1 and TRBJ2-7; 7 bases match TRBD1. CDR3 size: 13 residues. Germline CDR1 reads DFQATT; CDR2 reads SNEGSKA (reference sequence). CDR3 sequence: CSAGEGALYEQYF. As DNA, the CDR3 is TGCAGTGCTGGAGAGGGGGCACTATACGAGCAGTACTTC.

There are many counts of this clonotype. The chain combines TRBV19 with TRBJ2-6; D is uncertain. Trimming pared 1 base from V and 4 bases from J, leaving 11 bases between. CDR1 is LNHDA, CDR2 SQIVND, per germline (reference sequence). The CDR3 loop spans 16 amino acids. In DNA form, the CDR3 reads TGTGCCAGTAGTATAGTTTCGGGCTCCGGGGCCAACGTCCTGACTTTC. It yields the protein CASSIVSGSGANVLTF.

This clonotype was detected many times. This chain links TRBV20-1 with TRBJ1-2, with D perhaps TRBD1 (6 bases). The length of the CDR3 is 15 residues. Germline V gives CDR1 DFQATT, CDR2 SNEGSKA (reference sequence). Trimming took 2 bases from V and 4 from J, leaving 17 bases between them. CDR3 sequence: CSARWNLQGLYGYTF. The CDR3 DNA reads TGCAGTGCTAGATGGAACCTACAGGGTCTCTATGGCTACACCTTC.

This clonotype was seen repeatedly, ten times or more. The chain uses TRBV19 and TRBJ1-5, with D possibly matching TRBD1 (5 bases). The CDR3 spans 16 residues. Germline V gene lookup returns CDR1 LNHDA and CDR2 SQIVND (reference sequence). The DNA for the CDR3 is TGTGCAGCACGTGACCCAAGCTCAGGGAACAATCAGCCCCAGCATTTT. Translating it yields CAARDPSSGNNQPQHF. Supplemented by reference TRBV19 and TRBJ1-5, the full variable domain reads DGGITQSPKYLFRKEGQNVTLSCEQNLNHDAMYWYRQDPGQGLRLIYYSQIVNDFQKGDIAEGYSVSREKKESFPLTVTSAQKNPTAFYLCAARDPSSGNNQPQHFGDGTRLSIL.

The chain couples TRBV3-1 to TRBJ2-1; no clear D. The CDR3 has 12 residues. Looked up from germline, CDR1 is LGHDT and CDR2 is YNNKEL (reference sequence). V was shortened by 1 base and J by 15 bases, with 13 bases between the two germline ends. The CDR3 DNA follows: TGTGCCAGCAGCCAAGGAGGACCGACCGCGTTCTTC. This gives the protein CASSQGGPTAFF.

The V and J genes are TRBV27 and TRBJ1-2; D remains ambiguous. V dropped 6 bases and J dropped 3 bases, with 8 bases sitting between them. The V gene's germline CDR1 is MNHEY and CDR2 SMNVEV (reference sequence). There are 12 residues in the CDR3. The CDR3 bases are TGTGCCAGCAGGAAAAGTGACTATGGCTACACCTTC. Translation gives CASRKSDYGYTF.

The CDR3 loop reads CASSPTSGDGYTF. The CDR3 bases are TGTGCCAGCTCACCAACTTCGGGAGATGGCTACACCTTC. This chain joins TRBV25-1 and TRBJ1-2; D unclear. The length of the CDR3 is 13 residues. The germline CDR1 and CDR2 sequences are MGHDK and SYGVNS. V dropped 8 bases and J dropped 6 bases, with 16 bases sitting between them.

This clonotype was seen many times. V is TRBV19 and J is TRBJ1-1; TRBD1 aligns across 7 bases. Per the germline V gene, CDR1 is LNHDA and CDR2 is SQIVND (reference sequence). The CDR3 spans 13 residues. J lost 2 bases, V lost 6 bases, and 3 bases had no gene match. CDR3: CASSRGINTEAFF. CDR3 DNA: TGTGCCAGTAGCAGGGGGATAAACACTGAAGCTTTCTTT.

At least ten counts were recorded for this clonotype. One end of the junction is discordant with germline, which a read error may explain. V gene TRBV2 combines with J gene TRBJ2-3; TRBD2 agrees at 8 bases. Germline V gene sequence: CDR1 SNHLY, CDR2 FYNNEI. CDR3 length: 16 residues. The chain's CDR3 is CASSAGLGASTDTQYF. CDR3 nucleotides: TGTGCCAGTAGTGCGGGACTAGGGGCTAGCACAGATACGCAGTATTTT.

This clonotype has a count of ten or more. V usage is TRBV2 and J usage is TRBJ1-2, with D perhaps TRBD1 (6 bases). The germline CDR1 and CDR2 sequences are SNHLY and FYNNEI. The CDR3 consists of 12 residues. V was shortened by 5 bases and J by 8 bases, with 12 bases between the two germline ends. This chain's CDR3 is CASSQGRSGYTF. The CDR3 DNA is TGTGCCAGCAGTCAGGGGAGGTCGGGCTACACCTTC.

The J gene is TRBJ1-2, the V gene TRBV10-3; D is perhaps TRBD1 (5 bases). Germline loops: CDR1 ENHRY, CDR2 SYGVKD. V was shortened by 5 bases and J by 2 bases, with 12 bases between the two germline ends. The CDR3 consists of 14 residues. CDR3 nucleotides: TGTGCCATCAGTAGGGACGTTAGGAACTATGGCTACACCTTC. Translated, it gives CAISRDVRNYGYTF.

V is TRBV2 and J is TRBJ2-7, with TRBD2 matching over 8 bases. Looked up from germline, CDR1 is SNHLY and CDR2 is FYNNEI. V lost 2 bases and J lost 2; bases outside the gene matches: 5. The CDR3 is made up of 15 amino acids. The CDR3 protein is CASSELVAGTYEQYF. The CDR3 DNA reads TGTGCCAGCAGTGAACTGGTAGCGGGAACCTACGAGCAGTACTTC.

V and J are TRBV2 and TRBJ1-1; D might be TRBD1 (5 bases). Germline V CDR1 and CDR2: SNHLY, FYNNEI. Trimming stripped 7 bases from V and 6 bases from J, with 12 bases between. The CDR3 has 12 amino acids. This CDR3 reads CASIRQRAEAFF. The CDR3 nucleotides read TGTGCCAGCATTAGACAGAGGGCTGAAGCTTTCTTT.

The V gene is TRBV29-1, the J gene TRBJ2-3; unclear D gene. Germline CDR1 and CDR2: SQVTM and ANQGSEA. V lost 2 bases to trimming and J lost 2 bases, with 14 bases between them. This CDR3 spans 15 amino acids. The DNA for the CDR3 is TGCAGCGTTGAATCTGGGTACGTGAACACAGATACGCAGTATTTT. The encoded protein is CSVESGYVNTDTQYF.

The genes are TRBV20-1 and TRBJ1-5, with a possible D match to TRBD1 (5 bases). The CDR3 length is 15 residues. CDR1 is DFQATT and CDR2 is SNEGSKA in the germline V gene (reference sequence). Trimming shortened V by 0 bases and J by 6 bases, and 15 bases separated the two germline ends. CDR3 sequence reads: CSARDLGRESQPQHF. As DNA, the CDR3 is TGCAGTGCTAGAGATTTGGGCAGGGAGAGTCAGCCCCAGCATTTT.

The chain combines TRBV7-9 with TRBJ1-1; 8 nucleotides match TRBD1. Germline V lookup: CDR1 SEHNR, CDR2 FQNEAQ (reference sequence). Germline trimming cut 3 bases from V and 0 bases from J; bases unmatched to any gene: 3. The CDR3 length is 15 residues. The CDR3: CASSLGDRLNTEAFF. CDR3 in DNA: TGTGCCAGCAGCTTGGGGGACAGGTTGAACACTGAAGCTTTCTTT.

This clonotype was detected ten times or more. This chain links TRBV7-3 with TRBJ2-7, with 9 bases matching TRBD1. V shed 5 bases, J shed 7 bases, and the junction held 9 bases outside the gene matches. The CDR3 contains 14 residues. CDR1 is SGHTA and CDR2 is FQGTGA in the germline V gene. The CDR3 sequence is CASSPGQGNREQYF. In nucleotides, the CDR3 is TGTGCCAGCAGCCCAGGACAGGGGAATAGGGAGCAGTACTTC. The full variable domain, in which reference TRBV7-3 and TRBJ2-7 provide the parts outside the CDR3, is GAGVSQTPSNKVTEKGKYVELRCDPISGHTALYWYRQSLGQGPEFLIYFQGTGAADDSGLPNDRFFAVRPEGSVSTLKIQRTERGDSAVYLCASSPGQGNREQYFGPGTRLTVT.

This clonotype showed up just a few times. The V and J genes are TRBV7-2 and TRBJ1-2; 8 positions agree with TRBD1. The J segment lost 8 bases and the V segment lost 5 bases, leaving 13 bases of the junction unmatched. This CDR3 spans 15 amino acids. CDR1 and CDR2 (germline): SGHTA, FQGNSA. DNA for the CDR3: TGTGCCAGCAGCCAAGACCTGCAGGGGGCAAGGGGCTACACCTTC. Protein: CASSQDLQGARGYTF.

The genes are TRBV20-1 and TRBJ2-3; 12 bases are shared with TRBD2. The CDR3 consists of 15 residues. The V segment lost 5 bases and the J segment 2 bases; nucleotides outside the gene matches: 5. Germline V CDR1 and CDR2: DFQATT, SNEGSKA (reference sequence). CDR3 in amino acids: CSALLAGGPTDTQYF. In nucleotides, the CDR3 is TGCAGTGCTCTGCTAGCGGGAGGGCCCACAGATACGCAGTATTTT.

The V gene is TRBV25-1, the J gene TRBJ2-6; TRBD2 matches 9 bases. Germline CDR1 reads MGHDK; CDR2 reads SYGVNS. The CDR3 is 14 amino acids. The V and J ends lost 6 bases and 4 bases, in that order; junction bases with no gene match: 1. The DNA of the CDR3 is TGTGCCAGCAGGGGGACTAGCGGGGCCAACGTCCTGACTTTC. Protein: CASRGTSGANVLTF.

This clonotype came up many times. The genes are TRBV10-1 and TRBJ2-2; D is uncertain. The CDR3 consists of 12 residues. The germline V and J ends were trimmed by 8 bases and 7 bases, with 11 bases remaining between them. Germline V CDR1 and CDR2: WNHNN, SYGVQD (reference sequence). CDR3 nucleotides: TGCGCCAGCCAAAGTGTGAGCGGGGAGCTGTTTTTT. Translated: CASQSVSGELFF.